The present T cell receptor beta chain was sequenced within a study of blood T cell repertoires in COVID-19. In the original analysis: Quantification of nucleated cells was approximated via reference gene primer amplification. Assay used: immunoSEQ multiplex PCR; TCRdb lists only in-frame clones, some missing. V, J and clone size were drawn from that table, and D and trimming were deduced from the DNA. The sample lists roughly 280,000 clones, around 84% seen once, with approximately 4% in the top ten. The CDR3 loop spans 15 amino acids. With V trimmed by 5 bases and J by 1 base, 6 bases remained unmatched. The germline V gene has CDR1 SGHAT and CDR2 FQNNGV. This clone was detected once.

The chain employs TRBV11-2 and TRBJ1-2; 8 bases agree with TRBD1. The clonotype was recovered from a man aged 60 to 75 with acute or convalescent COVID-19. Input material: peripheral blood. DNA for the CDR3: TGTGCCAGCAGCCGGGCAGGGGGCTTTAACTATGGCTACACCTTC. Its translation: CASSRAGGFNYGYTF.